A selection of T cell receptor beta chains follows, all from one sample in a study of read filtering for tumor transcriptome and immune sequencing. TCRdb reprocessed the reads via MiXCR and lists one record per CDR3 protein. The sample holds nearly 60,000 distinct CDR3 sequences; 10% to 15% are singletons and the top ten take under 20%. The sequencing sample was made of a population of CD138-negative cells sorted from bone marrow. The source of these receptors is a donor older than 35 with multiple myeloma. Both conserved end residues are part of each CDR3. The D gene is left open where the match is weak. Where a row states a size, it is once, few, many or the class of an expanded clone; other rows omit it.

>many|TRBV18|NA|TRBJ2-1
CASSPDSNEQFF
TGTGCCAGCTCACCCGACTCCAATGAGCAGTTCTTC
>NA|TRBV20-1|NA|TRBJ1-5
CSGGSGVENNQTQHF
TGCAGTGGGGGCTCCGGAGTTGAAAACAATCAGACCCAGCATTTT
>many|TRBV4-1|TRBD1|TRBJ2-7
CASSQDLGQRVSEQYF
TGCGCCAGCAGCCAAGATTTGGGACAGAGGGTTTCCGAGCAGTACTTC
>NA|TRBV5-4|TRBD1|TRBJ2-3
CASSLGLTGAGDTLYF
TGTGCCAGCAGCTTGGGCTTGACAGGGGCTGGAGATACGCTGTATTTT
>many|TRBV30|NA|TRBJ1-5
CAWSVRDNQPQHF
TGTGCCTGGAGTGTGAGAGACAATCAGCCCCAGCATTTT
>NA|TRBV11-2|TRBD1|TRBJ2-1
CASSLVQGVEADERFF
TGTGCCAGCAGCTTAGTACAGGGGGTTGAGGCCGATGAGCGGTTCTTC
>many|TRBV9|NA|TRBJ2-4
CASSATGFKNIQYF
TGTGCCAGCAGCGCTACAGGTTTCAAAAACATTCAGTACTTC
>NA|TRBV20-1|TRBD1|TRBJ2-7
CSATSWGTESSYEQYF
TGCAGTGCTACCTCCTGGGGGACAGAGAGCTCCTACGAGCAGTACTTC
>many|TRBV5-6|TRBD2|TRBJ2-3
CASSRRAGGLTDTQYF
TGTGCCAGCAGCCGCCGGGCGGGGGGGCTAACAGATACGCAGTATTTT
>NA|TRBV6-2/TRBV6-3|TRBD1|TRBJ1-2
CASSYEPGQVVYGYTF
TGTGCCAGCAGTTACGAACCGGGACAGGTTGTCTATGGCTACACCTTC
>NA|TRBV7-9|NA|TRBJ2-7
CASSLQGVGDEQYF
TGTGCCAGCAGCTTACAGGGTGTCGGCGACGAGCAGTACTTC
>many|TRBV7-9|TRBD2|TRBJ2-2
CASSLLAGGLNTGELFF
TGTGCCAGCAGCTTACTAGCGGGGGGACTGAACACCGGGGAGCTGTTTTTT
>NA|TRBV6-5|NA|TRBJ2-3
CASSPNPPDRQYF
TGTGCCAGCAGCCCGAACCCCCCGGATAGGCAGTATTTT
>few|TRBV25-1|NA|TRBJ1-1
CASSEPLGTSDTEAFF
TGTGCCAGCAGTGAGCCGCTGGGGACTAGTGACACTGAAGCTTTCTTT
>many|TRBV24-1|NA|TRBJ1-3
CATSDDSGVSNTIYF
TGTGCCACCAGCGACGACAGCGGGGTATCGAACACCATATATTTT
>many|TRBV5-1|NA|TRBJ2-5
CASRLMSGEIQETQYF
TGCGCCAGCAGGCTGATGTCCGGGGAAATCCAAGAGACCCAGTACTTC
>many|TRBV20-1|NA|TRBJ2-3
CSARRGVGTRTDTQYF
TGCAGTGCTAGGAGGGGAGTAGGGACCCGCACAGATACGCAGTATTTT
>many|TRBV29-1|NA|TRBJ2-3
CSVGGPDTQYF
TGCAGCGTTGGGGGACCAGATACGCAGTATTTT
>NA|TRBV4-2|TRBD1|TRBJ1-1
CASSQGIAGTGETAHTGAFF
TGTGCCAGCAGCCAAGGGATCGCCGGGACAGGGGAAACGGCGCACACTGGAGCTTTCTTT
>many|TRBV10-3|TRBD2|TRBJ2-7
CAISGAGGDYEQYF
TGTGCCATCAGTGGTGCGGGGGGCGACTACGAGCAGTACTTC
>many|TRBV19|NA|TRBJ2-7
CASNRGIGGYEQYF
TGTGCCAGTAATCGGGGGATCGGGGGATACGAGCAGTACTTC
>few|TRBV12-3/TRBV12-4|NA|TRBJ1-1
CASGQGVSGNSEAFF
TGTGCCAGCGGGCAAGGGGTGTCAGGGAACTCTGAAGCTTTCTTT
>many|TRBV11-2|NA|TRBJ2-7
CASSSLALSEQYF
TGTGCCAGCAGCTCATTGGCTCTGAGCGAGCAGTACTTC
>NA|TRBV7-9|TRBD1|TRBJ1-1
CASSLDSGGRSEAFF
TGTGCCAGCAGCTTAGATTCAGGGGGTCGCTCTGAAGCTTTCTTT
>many|TRBV7-9|NA|TRBJ1-2
CASSLRVGYGYTF
TGTGCCAGCAGCTTACGTGTGGGCTATGGCTACACCTTC
>many|TRBV28|NA|TRBJ1-4
CASNGGANEKLFF
TGTGCCAGCAATGGGGGGGCTAATGAAAAACTGTTTTTT
>many|TRBV9|TRBD1|TRBJ2-1
CASSKGQGREYDEQFF
TGTGCCAGCAGCAAGGGACAGGGGAGGGAGTACGATGAGCAGTTCTTC
>NA|TRBV3-1|NA|TRBJ2-7
CASSQGPAYEQYF
TGTGCCAGCAGCCAAGGCCCGGCATACGAGCAGTACTTC
>many|TRBV2|NA|TRBJ2-7
CASSMTYEQYF
TGTGCCAGCAGTATGACCTACGAGCAGTACTTC
>medium-sized|TRBV12-5|TRBD1|TRBJ2-1
CASGLGTGANNEQFF
TGTGCTAGTGGTTTGGGGACAGGGGCAAACAATGAGCAGTTCTTC
>medium-sized|TRBV2|NA|TRBJ2-1
CATDRGTGNNNEQFF
TGTGCCACCGACCGAGGGACTGGTAACAACAATGAGCAGTTCTTC